This TCR beta chain was profiled in a study of spatial heterogeneity in lung cancer. Study conclusions and caveats: Counts that tracked tumor mutation counts were those of expanded intratumoral alpha and beta TCRs.

The time point: sample taken at primary tumor resection. Whole RNA from tumor, nontumor lung or frozen PBMC was sequenced unsorted. Note on this clonotype: The antigen remains undetermined. The library was prepared for alpha chains; this beta chain is a stray read, so its frequency means little.

TCRdb re-derived calls from the 5' RACE reads in MiXCR, one entry per CDR3 protein. The sample has about 9,300 distinct CDR3 sequences, approximately 53% seen once. The V and J ends lost 5 bases and 3 bases respectively, with 18 bases between them. Germline values: CDR1 SEHNR, CDR2 FQNEAQ (reference sequence). The length of the CDR3 is 16 residues. J is TRBJ2-3 and V is TRBV7-9; a weak D match, TRBD1 (6 bases). The receptor comes from a female donor with early-stage non-small cell lung cancer. The sequencing used lung tumor tissue, collected at surgery. Written as DNA, the CDR3 is TGTGCCAGCAGCCCCCAGGGGCAGGGGTGGACAGATACGCAGTATTTT. It codes for CASSPQGQGWTDTQYF.